Shown below are 18 T cell receptor beta chains from a single sample sequenced in a study of Graves' ophthalmopathy and Graves' hyperthyroidism. TCR beta CDR3 regions were amplified from RNA transcripts. HTBI primers were used in a first-round RT-PCR, which preceded a second-round multiplex PCR. TCRdb reprocessed the multiplex PCR reads with MiXCR, giving one entry per CDR3 protein. Of just over 400,000 distinct CDR3 sequences listed, roughly 21% are singletons. The sequenced sample was peripheral blood. These receptors came from a woman aged 18-29 years with stable Graves' hyperthyroidism.

This clonotype was observed many times. The J gene is TRBJ2-5, the V gene TRBV5-1; D might be TRBD1 (6 bases). The CDR3 has 15 residues. Germline lookup yields CDR1 SGHRS and CDR2 YFSETQ. V lost 3 bases and J 1 base, leaving 13 bases between the germline ends. DNA for the CDR3: TGCGCCAGCAGCTCGGTACAGGGTACCCAAGAGACCCAGTACTTC. Its protein product is CASSSVQGTQETQYF.

The chain recombines TRBV20-1 with TRBJ1-1, with a tentative D call TRBD1 (6 bases). The V end was cut by 5 bases, the J end by 11 bases, with 18 bases between. There are 12 residues in the CDR3. Germline lookup yields CDR1 DFQATT and CDR2 SNEGSKA (reference sequence). The CDR3 here is CSAFQGLSEAFF. CDR3 DNA: TGCAGTGCTTTCCAGGGGTTGTCGGAGGCTTTCTTT.

This clonotype came up a few times. The chain is built from TRBV4-3 and TRBJ2-2; D unclear. CDR3 length: 16 amino acids. V lost 3 bases, J lost 4 bases, and 15 bases lay in between. Germline CDR1 and CDR2: LGHNA and YSLEER. The CDR3 protein is CASSQASFEGTGELFF. The CDR3 nucleotides are TGCGCCAGCAGCCAGGCCTCATTTGAAGGCACCGGGGAGCTGTTTTTT.

The gene calls are TRBV3-1 and TRBJ2-7; TRBD1 matches at 10 bases. V lost 4 bases, J lost 5 bases, and 8 bases stayed unmatched. Germline V gives CDR1 LGHDT, CDR2 YNNKEL (reference sequence). The length of the CDR3 is 15 residues. The CDR3 DNA reads as TGTGCCAGCAGCCGAGACAGGGGGCGAGGAGACGAGCAGTACTTC. Translated: CASSRDRGRGDEQYF.

The gene calls are TRBV2 and TRBJ1-5; 9 bases agree with TRBD1. CDR3 length: 16 amino acids. The V and J ends lost 7 bases and 4 bases, in that order; junction bases with no gene match: 11. The germline V gene encodes CDR1 SNHLY and CDR2 FYNNEI. Written as DNA, the CDR3 is TGTGCCAGCAATCCTTCGCCCGGGACAGGGAATCAGCCCCAGCATTTT. The encoded protein is CASNPSPGTGNQPQHF.

This clonotype was seen repeatedly, ten times or more. V usage is TRBV30 and J usage is TRBJ2-1; weak D call: TRBD2 (5 bases). Trimming took off 0 bases at V and 10 bases at J, with 13 bases between the two ends. CDR3 length: 13 amino acids. Per the germline V gene, CDR1 is GTSNPN and CDR2 is SVGIG (reference sequence). CDR3 sequence reads: CAWSVSLVTEQFF. DNA of the CDR3: TGTGCCTGGAGTGTGTCACTAGTCACAGAGCAGTTCTTC.

Remarks on this clonotype: One end of the junction fails to match germline, which may point to a read error. The chain uses TRBV30 and TRBJ2-4; either TRBD1 or TRBD2 may fit D (5 bases each). Germline CDR1 GTSNPN, CDR2 SVGIG (reference sequence). CDR3 length equals 13 residues. The CDR3 spells CSAVGAIENIQYF. The CDR3 DNA reads TGCTCGGCGGTCGGGGCAATTGAAAACATTCAGTACTTC. Drawing the rest from reference TRBV30 and TRBJ2-4, the complete variable domain is SQTIHQWPATLVQPVGSPLSLECTVEGTSNPNLYWYRQAAGRGLQLLFYSVGIGQISSEVPQNLSASRPQDRQFILSSKKLLLSDSGFYLCSAVGAIENIQYFGAGTRLSVL.

This clonotype was observed at least ten times. The gene calls are TRBV6-2 or TRBV6-3 and TRBJ2-7; D possibly uses TRBD1 or TRBD2 (5 bases each). CDR1 and CDR2 from the germline V gene are MNHEY and SVGEGT. Trimming cost V 2 bases and J 3 bases, with 17 bases left between them. CDR3 size: 16 residues. The CDR3: CASSYPTGAYYYEQYF. The CDR3 bases are TGTGCCAGCAGTTACCCGACCGGGGCCTACTACTACGAGCAGTACTTC.

On this clonotype itself: A read error is possible here, since a much larger clone lies one base away. It is likely a read error, because the conserved phenylalanine at the end of the CDR3 is missing. The CDR3 DNA reads TGTGCCAGCAGTTTAACAGGGGGCGCGCACGGGGAGCTGTTTTTG. It specifies CASSLTGGAHGELFL. J is TRBJ2-2 and V is TRBV28, with 9 bases fitting TRBD1. The V gene's germline CDR1 is MDHEN and CDR2 SYDVKM. This CDR3 has 15 residues. The trim removed 2 bases at V and 7 bases at J, leaving 5 bases unmatched.

Ten or more counts support this clonotype. The CDR3 nucleotides are TGTGCCAGCAGGTCACGAGGGCACTCGCGAGATGGCTACACCTTC. Its protein product is CASRSRGHSRDGYTF. The genes are TRBV12-3 or TRBV12-4 and TRBJ1-2; no firm D call. Trimming left V 6 bases short and J 6 bases short, with 20 bases between. There are 15 residues in the CDR3.

The sample holds many counts of this clonotype. This chain connects TRBV15 to TRBJ2-7, with D uncertain. Trimming cost V 0 bases and J 0 bases, with 6 bases left between them. This CDR3 spans 14 amino acids. CDR1 LNHNV and CDR2 YYDKDF come from the germline V gene (reference sequence). The CDR3 loop is CATSRDLSSYEQYF. CDR3 DNA sequence: TGTGCCACCAGCAGAGACCTTAGCTCCTACGAGCAGTACTTC.

This clonotype appeared many times. The chain employs TRBV20-1 and TRBJ2-7, with D possibly being TRBD1 (5 bases). CDR3 length: 17 amino acids. CDR1 and CDR2 from the germline V gene are DFQATT and SNEGSKA (reference sequence). V lost 0 bases to trimming and J lost 3 bases, with 21 bases between them. The CDR3: CSARDRIWGASNYEQYF. The CDR3 nucleotides are TGCAGTGCTAGAGATAGGATATGGGGCGCAAGTAACTACGAGCAGTACTTC.

Comment on this clonotype: The junction departs from the called germline gene at one end, perhaps through a read error. The rearrangement joins TRBV4-1 to TRBJ1-1, with D perhaps TRBD1 (5 bases). The CDR3 loop spans 18 amino acids. CDR1 MGHRA and CDR2 YSYEKL come from the germline V gene. The CDR3, as DNA: TGCACCAGCAGCCAAGATCAGACTAGCTGGACAACGAACACTGAAGCTTTCTTT. Translation: CTSSQDQTSWTTNTEAFF.

This clonotype was picked up many times. V and J are TRBV20-1 and TRBJ2-7; 9 bases align to TRBD2. Germline V CDR1 and CDR2: DFQATT, SNEGSKA (reference sequence). The CDR3 spans 17 residues. The J segment lost 3 bases and the V segment lost 0 bases, leaving 12 bases of the junction unmatched. The CDR3 here is CSARDRFPAGGLYEQYF. CDR3 in DNA: TGCAGTGCTAGAGATCGCTTCCCAGCGGGAGGACTCTACGAGCAGTACTTC.

This clonotype was observed many times. The rearrangement uses TRBV19 and TRBJ1-2; 7 bases line up with TRBD1. CDR3 length: 15 amino acids. Germline lookup yields CDR1 LNHDA and CDR2 SQIVND (reference sequence). V was clipped by 2 bases and J by 4 bases; unmatched bases: 7. The CDR3 nucleotides read TGTGCCAGTAGTATAAACCACAGGGGCGGCTATGGCTACACCTTC. As protein: CASSINHRGGYGYTF.

The J gene is TRBJ1-3, the V gene TRBV7-2; D is possibly TRBD1 (5 bases). Deletions cut 3 bases from V and 0 bases from J, with 6 bases between. Germline CDR1 reads SGHTA; CDR2 reads FQGNSA. The CDR3 is made up of 14 amino acids. The CDR3 here is CASSFDSSGNTIYF. DNA of the CDR3: TGTGCCAGCAGCTTTGACAGCTCTGGAAACACCATATATTTT.

This clonotype was detected ten times or more. The V call is TRBV20-1, the J call TRBJ2-2; no clear D gene. Germline V gene data show CDR1 as DFQATT and CDR2 as SNEGSKA (reference sequence). CDR3 length equals 13 residues. The CDR3 protein is CTADDFLTGELFF. CDR3 nucleotide sequence: TGCACCGCTGACGACTTCCTCACCGGGGAGCTGTTTTTT.

This clonotype was recorded at least ten times. V usage is TRBV24-1 and J usage is TRBJ2-5; 9 nucleotides line up with TRBD1. The CDR3 has 16 residues. The germline V gene encodes CDR1 KGHDR and CDR2 SFDVKD. V was clipped by 3 bases and J by 5 bases; unmatched bases: 9. For the CDR3, the DNA is TGTGCCACCAGTGATCCCGGGACAGGGATTCTGGAGACCCAGTACTTC. It is translated as CATSDPGTGILETQYF.